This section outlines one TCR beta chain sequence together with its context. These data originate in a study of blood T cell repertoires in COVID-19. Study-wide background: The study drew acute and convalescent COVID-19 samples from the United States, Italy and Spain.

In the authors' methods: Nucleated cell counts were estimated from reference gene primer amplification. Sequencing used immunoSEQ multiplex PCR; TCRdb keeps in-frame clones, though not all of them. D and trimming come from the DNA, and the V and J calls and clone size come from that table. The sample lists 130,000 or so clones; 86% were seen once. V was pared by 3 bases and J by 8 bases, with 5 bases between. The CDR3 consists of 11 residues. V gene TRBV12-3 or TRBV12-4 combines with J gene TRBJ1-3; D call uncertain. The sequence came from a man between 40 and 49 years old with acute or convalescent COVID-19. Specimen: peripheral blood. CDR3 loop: CASSFGYTIYF. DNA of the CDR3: TGTGCCAGCAGTTTCGGTTACACCATATATTTT.